This is a list of T cell receptor beta chains from one sample in a study of T cell responses to AZD1222 COVID-19 vaccine. The method was immunoSEQ multiplex PCR; TCRdb's version includes in-frame clones alone and lacks a portion of them. The profile shows roughly 100,000 clones, about 80% of them singletons. The sequencing used peripheral blood, collected on day 0 of AZD1222 vaccination. These receptors came from an adult in good health. Each CDR3 is given with its conserved first and last residue. The order of the fields is V gene, clone size, D gene, J gene, CDR3 length, CDR3 DNA, CDR3 protein. The D gene is left open where the match is weak. The listing skips clone size in some rows; elsewhere it reads once, few, many or a size class.

>TRBV7-3|.|.|TRBJ1-6|15
TGTGCCAGCAGCCTACAGGGCTCCTATAATTCACCCCTCCACTTT
CASSLQGSYNSPLHF
>TRBV6-5|.|TRBD1|TRBJ1-4|14
TGTGCCAGCACCCAAAGAGGGGGCTTGGACAAACTGTTTTTT
CASTQRGGLDKLFF
>TRBV13|.|.|TRBJ2-7|14
TGTGCCAGCAGCCCCCCGGACTCCATCTACGAGCAGTACTTC
CASSPPDSIYEQYF
>TRBV12-3/TRBV12-4|.|TRBD1|TRBJ1-1|13
TGTGCCAGCAGTTTAGCGAGGACAGGGGCACAATTCTTT
CASSLARTGAQFF
>TRBV5-1|.|.|TRBJ2-3|16
TGCGCCAGCAGCTTGGCAAGGGGGGCCGGCACAGATACGCAGTATTTT
CASSLARGAGTDTQYF
>TRBV3-1/TRBV3-2|.|TRBD1|TRBJ2-2|16
TGTGCCAGCAGCCGACAAGGGGACAGGGCTTCCGGGGAGCTGTTTTTT
CASSRQGDRASGELFF
>TRBV6-1|.|.|TRBJ1-5|14
TGTGCCAGCAGTGACAGGTCCGGGGGGCAGCCCCAGCATTTT
CASSDRSGGQPQHF
>TRBV5-5|.|.|TRBJ1-2|14
TGTGCCAGCAGCTCCTGGGCTGGGGATTATGGCTACACCTTC
CASSSWAGDYGYTF
>TRBV5-4|.|TRBD2|TRBJ2-2|16
TGTGCCAGCAGCTTGGATCTAGCGGGGGAAACCGGGGAGCTGTTTTTT
CASSLDLAGETGELFF
>TRBV3-1/TRBV3-2|.|.|TRBJ1-2|15
TGTGCCAGCACCCCACGGGGGGGCCGTAATTATGGCTACACCTTC
CASTPRGGRNYGYTF
>TRBV7-9|.|.|TRBJ1-2|13
TGTGCCAGCAGCTTTGAAGGGCCTGGAGGCTACACCTTC
CASSFEGPGGYTF
>TRBV19|.|TRBD1|TRBJ2-3|14
TGTGCCAGTAGGTCGGACAGGGGGCGGGGTACGCAGTATTTT
CASRSDRGRGTQYF
>TRBV4-1|.|TRBD1|TRBJ1-1|16
TGCGCCAGCAGCCAAGACAGGGGGCCCGTGAACACTGAAGCTTTCTTT
CASSQDRGPVNTEAFF
>TRBV9|.|.|TRBJ2-1|13
TGTGCCAGCAGCTCCGGGACGAAGAATGAGCAGTTCTTC
CASSSGTKNEQFF
>TRBV4-1|.|TRBD1|TRBJ2-1|18
TGCGCCAGCAGCCAGACCGGGACAGGGTATTCTACCTACAATGAGCAGTTCTTC
CASSQTGTGYSTYNEQFF
>TRBV5-6|.|.|TRBJ1-3|16
TGTGCCAGCAGCTTGACAGGGTCTAGTTCTGGAAACACCATATATTTT
CASSLTGSSSGNTIYF
>TRBV7-8|.|.|TRBJ2-1|12
TGTGCCAGCAGCTTAGCCCTCGGTGAGCAGTTCTTC
CASSLALGEQFF
>TRBV5-1|.|.|TRBJ1-2|14
TGCGCCAGCAGCGATTACAGAGATAACTATGGCTACACCTTC
CASSDYRDNYGYTF
>TRBV19|once|TRBD2|TRBJ2-2|15
TGTGCCAGTAGTCTCGGGGGGGCGTACACCGGGGAGCTGTTTTTT
CASSLGGAYTGELFF
>TRBV19|.|TRBD1|TRBJ1-1|16
TGTGCCAGCGCGGGGACAGGGGGCGCGGCGAACACTGAAGCTTTCTTT
CASAGTGGAANTEAFF
>TRBV7-9|.|TRBD1|TRBJ1-2|14
TGTGCCAGCAGCTTTTCAAACAGGGGTAATGGCTACACCTTC
CASSFSNRGNGYTF
>TRBV7-2|once|.|TRBJ2-3|18
TGTGCCAGCAGCTTAGTCCCGCCCTCCCCCCACCTCCCAGATACGCAGTATTTT
CASSLVPPSPHLPDTQYF
>TRBV29-1|.|TRBD1|TRBJ2-7|14
TGCAGCGTCCAAAGGGACAGGGAATATCGCGAGCAGTACTTC
CSVQRDREYREQYF
>TRBV3-1/TRBV3-2|.|.|TRBJ1-5|17
TGTGCCAGCAGCCAAGATTTGAACCCCAGGGGCAATCAGCCCCAGCATTTT
CASSQDLNPRGNQPQHF
>TRBV11-2|.|.|TRBJ2-3|13
TGTGCCAGCACCTTTTTGATTTCAGATACGCAGTATTTT
CASTFLISDTQYF
>TRBV9|.|.|TRBJ1-2|15
TGTGCCAGCAGCGTAGATACAGGGAGGACCTATGGCTACACCTTC
CASSVDTGRTYGYTF
>TRBV5-6|once|.|TRBJ2-4|13
TGTGCCAGCAGCTTGGGTTCAGAAAACATTCAGTACTTC
CASSLGSENIQYF
>TRBV27|.|.|TRBJ1-6|15
TGTGCCAGCAGTCCCTTAACAGGGAACGGCTCACCCCTCCACTTT
CASSPLTGNGSPLHF
>TRBV21-1|.|.|TRBJ1-5|13
TGTGCCAGCAGGAAGGGAGTGCCGTGGCCCCAGCATTTT
CASRKGVPWPQHF
>TRBV6-5|.|.|TRBJ1-1|13
TGTGCCAGTTCGACAGCTCCGAACACTGAAGCTTTCTTT
CASSTAPNTEAFF
>TRBV9|.|.|TRBJ2-1|14
TGTGCCAGCAGCGTAGGGGGAGGAGTGAATGAGCAGTTCTTC
CASSVGGGVNEQFF
>TRBV7-2|.|.|TRBJ2-1|13
TGTGCCAGCAGCTTAGGGACACGGGGAATGCAGTTCTTC
CASSLGTRGMQFF
>TRBV13|.|.|TRBJ1-2|20
TGTGCCAGCAGCTCGTTCTCAGGGGCATCATTCGCACCCCCTAACTATGGCTACACCTTC
CASSSFSGASFAPPNYGYTF
>TRBV6-5|.|.|TRBJ1-6|15
TGTGCCAGCAGTTATACTCCAGGACAGCATTCACCCCTCCACTTT
CASSYTPGQHSPLHF
>TRBV14|.|TRBD1|TRBJ1-2|15
TGTGCCAGCAGCCTCTTTTCTGGGACAGGGGTTGGCTACACCTTC
CASSLFSGTGVGYTF
>TRBV9|.|TRBD1|TRBJ2-7|14
TGTGCCAGCAGCGTCAGGACAGGGGCCCACGAGCAGTACTTC
CASSVRTGAHEQYF
>TRBV5-8|.|.|TRBJ1-1|13
TGTGCCAGCAGCTTAGGGTTGAGGACTGAAGCTTTCTTT
CASSLGLRTEAFF
>TRBV24-1|.|TRBD1|TRBJ2-1|16
TGTGCCACCAGTGATAGGAGTGGGACAGGCTACAATGAGCAGTTCTTC
CATSDRSGTGYNEQFF
>TRBV19|.|.|TRBJ2-1|14
TGTGCCAGTAGCCCGGTGGGCAGATACAATGAGCAGTTCTTC
CASSPVGRYNEQFF
>TRBV13|.|TRBD1|TRBJ2-5|17
TGTGCCAGCAGCTTAAGTGTTGAGGACAGGGGGCTGGAGACCCAGTACTTC
CASSLSVEDRGLETQYF
>TRBV6-5|.|.|TRBJ1-4|16
TGTGCCAGCAGTTACTCCCTACTCACAACTAATGAAAAACTGTTTTTT
CASSYSLLTTNEKLFF